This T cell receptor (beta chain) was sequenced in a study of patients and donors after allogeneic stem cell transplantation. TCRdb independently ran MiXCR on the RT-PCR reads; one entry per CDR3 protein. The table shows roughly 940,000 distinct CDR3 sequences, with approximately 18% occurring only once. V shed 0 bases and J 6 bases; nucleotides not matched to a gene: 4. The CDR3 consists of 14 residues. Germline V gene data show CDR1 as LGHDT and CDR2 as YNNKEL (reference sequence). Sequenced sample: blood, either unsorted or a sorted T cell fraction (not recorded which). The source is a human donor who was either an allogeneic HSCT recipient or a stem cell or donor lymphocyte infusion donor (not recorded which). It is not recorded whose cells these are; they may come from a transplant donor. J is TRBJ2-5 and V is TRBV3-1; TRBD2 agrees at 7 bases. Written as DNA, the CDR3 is TGTGCCAGCAGCCAAGATCGGGGGGTCAAGACCCAGTACTTC. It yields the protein CASSQDRGVKTQYF.